The count of the clone carrying this T cell receptor beta chain is one. Antigen: not known. This record belongs to a study of cytomegalovirus exposure and HLA in healthy donors. Whole-study context: Around 78 million unique TCRs, all from HLA-typed donors, were included in an early release of the data. General study points: Among CMV-associated TCR beta chains, most appeared HLA-restricted in a later analysis.

Trimming cost V 3 bases and J 3 bases, with 3 bases left between them. The CDR3 is 11 residues long. PCR employed 60 Vbeta and 13 Jbeta primers. This table comes from immunoSEQ multiplex PCR, and its TCRdb copy is limited to in-frame clones, with some not included. The sample includes about 100,000 clones, 80% of them seen just once. The chain has TRBV5-3 and TRBJ2-5; no clear D. TRBV5-3 qualifies as an ORF whose function is uncertain. The receptor comes from a man aged 25-45 years in good health and CMV-seronegative. The sample consisted of PBMCs. For the CDR3, the DNA is TGTGCCAGAAGCTCGGAAGAGACCCAGTACTTC. This translates into CARSSEETQYF.